Reported below is one T cell receptor (beta chain). Its antigen is unknown. This entry comes from a study of CD4+ T cells in melanoma. Study-wide points: A reported correlation linked neoantigen-specific CD4+ T cells to CD8+, macrophage and B cell function. Diverse differentiation states were reported for melanoma neoantigen-specific CD4+ T cells.

The table came from immunoSEQ multiplex PCR; TCRdb's copy has only in-frame clones and leaves some out. The table lists some 15,000 clones, 75% to 90% of them singletons. The ends were cut back, 3 bases at V and 0 bases at J, with 16 bases in the middle. Germline loops: CDR1 KGHSH, CDR2 LQKENI. CDR3 length: 17 amino acids. The J gene is TRBJ2-3, the V gene TRBV18, with D possibly matching TRBD1 (5 bases). This receptor was taken from a human donor with melanoma. The specimen sequenced was cells from a culture (not recorded whether cultured in vitro). CDR3 DNA: TGTGCCAGCTCACCGGGTTTAAGGGGTCGGAGCACAGATACGCAGTATTTT. This translates into CASSPGLRGRSTDTQYF.